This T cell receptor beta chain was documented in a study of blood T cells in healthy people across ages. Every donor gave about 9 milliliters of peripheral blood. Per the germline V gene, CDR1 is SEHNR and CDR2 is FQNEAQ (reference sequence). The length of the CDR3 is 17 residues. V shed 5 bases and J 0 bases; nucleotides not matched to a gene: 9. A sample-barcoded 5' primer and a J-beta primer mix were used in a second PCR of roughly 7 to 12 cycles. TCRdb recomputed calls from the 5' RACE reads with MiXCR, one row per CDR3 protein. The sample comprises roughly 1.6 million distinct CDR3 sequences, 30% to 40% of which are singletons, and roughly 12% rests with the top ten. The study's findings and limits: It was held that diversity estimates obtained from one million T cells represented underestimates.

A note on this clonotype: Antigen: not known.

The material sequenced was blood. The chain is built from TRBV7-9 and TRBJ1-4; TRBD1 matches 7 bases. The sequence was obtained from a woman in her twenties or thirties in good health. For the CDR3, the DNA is TGTGCCAGCAGCCCAGGGGGACAGTTTGCAACTAATGAAAAACTGTTTTTT. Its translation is CASSPGGQFATNEKLFF.